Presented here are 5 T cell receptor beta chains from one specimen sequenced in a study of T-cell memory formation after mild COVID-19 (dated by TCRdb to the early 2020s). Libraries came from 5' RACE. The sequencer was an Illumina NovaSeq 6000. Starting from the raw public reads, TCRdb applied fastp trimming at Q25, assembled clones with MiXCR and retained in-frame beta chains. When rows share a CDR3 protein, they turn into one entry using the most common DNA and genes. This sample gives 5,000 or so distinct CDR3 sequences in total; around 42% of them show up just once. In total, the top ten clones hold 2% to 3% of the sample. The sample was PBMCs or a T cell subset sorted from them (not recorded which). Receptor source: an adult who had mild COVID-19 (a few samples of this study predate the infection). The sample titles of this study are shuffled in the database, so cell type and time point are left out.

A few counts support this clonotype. CDR3 nucleotides: TGTGCCAGCAGCCCAGGACTAGATGCAGATACGCAGTATTTT. The encoded protein is CASSPGLDADTQYF. The chain has TRBV3-1 and TRBJ2-3; 7 bases fit TRBD2. Trimming at V came to 4 bases and at J to 4 bases, leaving 5 bases not matched to a gene. Germline-derived CDR1 and CDR2 are LGHDT and YNNKEL (reference sequence). The CDR3 extends over 14 amino acids.

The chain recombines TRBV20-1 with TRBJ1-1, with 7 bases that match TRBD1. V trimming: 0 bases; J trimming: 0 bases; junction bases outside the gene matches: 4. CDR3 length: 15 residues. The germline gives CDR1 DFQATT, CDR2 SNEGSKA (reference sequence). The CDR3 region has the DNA TGCAGTGCTAGAGATGCAGGGGGGTTGAACACTGAAGCTTTCTTT. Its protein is CSARDAGGLNTEAFF.

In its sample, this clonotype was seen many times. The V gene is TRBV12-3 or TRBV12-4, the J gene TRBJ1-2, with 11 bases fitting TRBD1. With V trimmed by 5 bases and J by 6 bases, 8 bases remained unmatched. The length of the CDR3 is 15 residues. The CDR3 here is CASSPGQGVLNGYTF. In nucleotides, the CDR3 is TGTGCCAGCAGTCCGGGACAGGGGGTTTTGAATGGCTACACCTTC.

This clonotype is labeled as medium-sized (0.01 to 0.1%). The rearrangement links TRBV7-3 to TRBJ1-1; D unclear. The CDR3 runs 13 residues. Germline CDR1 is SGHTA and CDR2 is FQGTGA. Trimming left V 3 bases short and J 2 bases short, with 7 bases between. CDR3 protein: CASSFQVNTEAFF. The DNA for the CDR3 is TGTGCCAGCAGCTTCCAGGTTAACACTGAAGCTTTCTTT.

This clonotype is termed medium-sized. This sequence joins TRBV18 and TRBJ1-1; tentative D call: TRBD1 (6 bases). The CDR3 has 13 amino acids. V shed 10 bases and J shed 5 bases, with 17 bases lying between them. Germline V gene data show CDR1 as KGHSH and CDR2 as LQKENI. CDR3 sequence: CATLRGSGTEAFF. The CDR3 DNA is TGTGCCACCCTAAGGGGGTCTGGGACTGAAGCTTTCTTT.